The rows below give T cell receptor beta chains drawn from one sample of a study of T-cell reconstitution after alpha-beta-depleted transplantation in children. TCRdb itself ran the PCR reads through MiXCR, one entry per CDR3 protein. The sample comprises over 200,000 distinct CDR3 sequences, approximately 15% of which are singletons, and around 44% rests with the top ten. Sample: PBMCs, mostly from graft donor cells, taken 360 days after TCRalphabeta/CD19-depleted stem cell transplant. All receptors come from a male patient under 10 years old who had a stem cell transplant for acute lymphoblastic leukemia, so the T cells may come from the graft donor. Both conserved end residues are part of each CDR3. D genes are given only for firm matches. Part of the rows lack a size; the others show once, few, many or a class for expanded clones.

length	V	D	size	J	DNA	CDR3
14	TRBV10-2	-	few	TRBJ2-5	TGCGCCAGCTCCTCCGGCTCCGGGGGTCAGACCCAGTACTTC	CASSSGSGGQTQYF
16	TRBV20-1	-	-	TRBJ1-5	TGCAGTGCTACCGGACTAGGGAGCAAGGTCAATCAGCCCCAGCATTTT	CSATGLGSKVNQPQHF
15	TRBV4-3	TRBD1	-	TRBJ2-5	TGCGCCAGCAGCCAAGGGGCAGGGGGTCAGGAGACCCAGTACTTC	CASSQGAGGQETQYF
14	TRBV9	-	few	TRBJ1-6	TGTGCCAGCAGCGAGACACCGACCAATTCACCCCTCCACTTT	CASSETPTNSPLHF
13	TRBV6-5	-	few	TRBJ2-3	TGTGCCAGCAGTTACATGAGGGGAGATACGCAGTATTTT	CASSYMRGDTQYF
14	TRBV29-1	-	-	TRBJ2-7	TGCAGCGTTGCCCTCCGACAGGTTTTTTACGAGCAGTACTTC	CSVALRQVFYEQYF
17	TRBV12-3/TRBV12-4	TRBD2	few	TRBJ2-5	TGTGCCAGCAGTTCTGCTAGCGGGGGCCCACCTCAAGAGACCCAGTACTTC	CASSSASGGPPQETQYF
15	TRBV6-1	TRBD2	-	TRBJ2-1	TGTGCCAGCAGTCTATCAAGCGGGGGGGTGGAGGAGCAGTTCTTC	CASSLSSGGVEEQFF
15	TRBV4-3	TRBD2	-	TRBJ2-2	TGCGCCAGCAGCCAAGCTAGCGGGTTCACCGGGGAGCTGTTTTTT	CASSQASGFTGELFF
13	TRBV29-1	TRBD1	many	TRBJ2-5	TGCAGCGTTGCAACAGGGGAGTACGAGACCCAGTACTTC	CSVATGEYETQYF
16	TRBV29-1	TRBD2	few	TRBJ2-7	TGCAGCGTTGAAGAGGTAGCGGGTGGGATCTCCTACGAGCAGTACTTC	CSVEEVAGGISYEQYF
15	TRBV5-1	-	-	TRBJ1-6	TGCGCCAGCAGCTTGATGGGGGCTGGTAATTCACCCCTCCACTTT	CASSLMGAGNSPLHF
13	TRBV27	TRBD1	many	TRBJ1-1	TGTGCCAGCAGTCGACAGGGTTGGACTGAAGCTTTCTTT	CASSRQGWTEAFF
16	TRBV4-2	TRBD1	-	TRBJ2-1	TGTGCCAGCAGCCAACCCCCCAGGGGGAAGTACAATGAGCAGTTCTTC	CASSQPPRGKYNEQFF
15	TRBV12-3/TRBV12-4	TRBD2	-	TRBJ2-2	TGTGCCAGCAGCCCTCTAGCGGGAGACACCGGGGAGCTGTTTTTT	CASSPLAGDTGELFF
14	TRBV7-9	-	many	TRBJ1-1	TGTGCCAGCAGCTTGCGCGTTATGAACACTGAAGCTTTCTTT	CASSLRVMNTEAFF
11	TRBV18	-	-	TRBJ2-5	TGTGCCAGCTCACCACAAGGGACCCAGTACTTC	CASSPQGTQYF
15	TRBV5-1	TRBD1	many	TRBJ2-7	TGCGCCAGCAGCTTGGCCGGGACAGGGGACTACGAGCAGTACTTC	CASSLAGTGDYEQYF
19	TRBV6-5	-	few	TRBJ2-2	TGTGCCAGCAGTTACTCGATGAACCTTGGTGTGGTGGGCACCGGGGAGCTGTTTTTT	CASSYSMNLGVVGTGELFF
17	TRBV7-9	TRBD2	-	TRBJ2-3	TGTGCCAGCAGCTTGACGGCTAGCGGGGGCCCCACAGATACGCAGTATTTT	CASSLTASGGPTDTQYF
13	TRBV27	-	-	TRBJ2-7	TGTGCCAGCAGTTTAGCCGGACAGCGCGAGCAGTACTTC	CASSLAGQREQYF
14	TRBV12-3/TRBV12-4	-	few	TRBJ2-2	TGTGCCAGCAGAGACTTCTCAAACACCGGGGAGCTGTTTTTT	CASRDFSNTGELFF
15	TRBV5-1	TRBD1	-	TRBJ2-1	TGCGCCAGTAACCACCGGGACAGGGTGTTCAATGAGCAGTTCTTC	CASNHRDRVFNEQFF
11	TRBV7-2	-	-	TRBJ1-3	TGTGCCAGCAGCCAACTCGGCCCAGGGTATTTT	CASSQLGPGYF
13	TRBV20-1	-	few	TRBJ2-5	TGCAGTGCTAGAGCCCTCCGCCAAGAGACCCAGTACTTC	CSARALRQETQYF
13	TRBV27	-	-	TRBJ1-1	TGTGCCAGCAGTTTAGTGGGCATCACTGAAGCTTTCTTT	CASSLVGITEAFF
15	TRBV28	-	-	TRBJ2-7	TGTGCCAGCAGGATAGGGGGGTTAGACTTCTACGAGCAGTACTTC	CASRIGGLDFYEQYF
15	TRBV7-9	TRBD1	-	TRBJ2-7	TGTGCCAGCAGCTTGCCGGGACAGGGCTCCTACGAGCAGTACTTC	CASSLPGQGSYEQYF
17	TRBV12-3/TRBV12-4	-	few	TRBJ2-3	TGTGCCAGCAGCCTAGCCATGGCCTTTCCTAGCACAGATACGCAGTATTTT	CASSLAMAFPSTDTQYF
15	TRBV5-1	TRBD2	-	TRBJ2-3	TGCGCCAGCAGCTCCCGACTAGCTGGGGCAGATACGCAGTATTTT	CASSSRLAGADTQYF
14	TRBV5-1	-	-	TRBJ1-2	TGCGCCAGCAGCTTGGGAGCCTCTAACTATGGCTACACCTTC	CASSLGASNYGYTF
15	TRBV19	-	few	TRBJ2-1	TGTGCCAGCCACCGGGGGCGGACCTCCTACAATGAGCAGTTCTTC	CASHRGRTSYNEQFF
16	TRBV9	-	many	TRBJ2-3	TGTGCCAGCAGCGCCCTATATCCCGGGAGCACAGATACGCAGTATTTT	CASSALYPGSTDTQYF
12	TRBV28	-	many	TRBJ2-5	TGTGCCAGCAGTTCCGTCCAAGAGACCCAGTACTTC	CASSSVQETQYF
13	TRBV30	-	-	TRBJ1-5	TGTGCCTGGAGCCCAACACACAATCAGCCCCAGCATTTT	CAWSPTHNQPQHF
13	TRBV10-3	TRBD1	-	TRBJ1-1	TGTGCCATCAGGTTAACAGGGGACACTGAAGCTTTCTTT	CAIRLTGDTEAFF
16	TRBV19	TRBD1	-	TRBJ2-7	TGTGCCAGTAGTGTAACCCCGTGGGACAGGACCTACGAGCAGTACTTC	CASSVTPWDRTYEQYF
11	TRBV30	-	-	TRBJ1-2	TGTGCCTGGAGTCAAGCCTATGGCTACACCTTC	CAWSQAYGYTF
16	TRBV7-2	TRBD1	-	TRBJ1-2	TGTGCCAGCAGCTTACTAGGACAGGGGGTATTTTATGGCGACACCTTC	CASSLLGQGVFYGDTF
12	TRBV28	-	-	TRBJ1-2	TGTGCCAGCAGTTTTAGCGGAGACGGCTACACCTTC	CASSFSGDGYTF
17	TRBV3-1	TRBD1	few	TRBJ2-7	TGTGCCAGCAGCCAAGATCCTGGCGGGACAGGGGGCTACGAGCAGTACTTC	CASSQDPGGTGGYEQYF
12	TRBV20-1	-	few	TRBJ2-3	TGCAGTGCTAGATACTCCACAGATACGCAGTATTTT	CSARYSTDTQYF
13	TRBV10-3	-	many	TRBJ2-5	TGTGCCATCAGTGAAAGGGGAGCAGAGACCCAGTACTTC	CAISERGAETQYF
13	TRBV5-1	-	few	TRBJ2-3	TGCGCCAGCAGCTCCCTTTCTGAAGATACGCAGTATTTT	CASSSLSEDTQYF
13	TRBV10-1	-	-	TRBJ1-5	TGCGCCAGCGCTAAGGACGGCAATCAGCCCCAGCATTTT	CASAKDGNQPQHF
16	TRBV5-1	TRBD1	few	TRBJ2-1	TGCGCCAGCAGCTTGGGACAGGGAATTATCTTCAATGAGCAGTTCTTC	CASSLGQGIIFNEQFF
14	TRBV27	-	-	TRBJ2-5	TGTGCCAGCAGTGTAAAAGGGGGGCCTGGGACCCAGTACTTC	CASSVKGGPGTQYF
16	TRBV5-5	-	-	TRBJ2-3	TGTGCCAGCAGCCTGGTAGGGGGGGGGTTGACAGATACGCAGTATTTT	CASSLVGGGLTDTQYF
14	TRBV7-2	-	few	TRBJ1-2	TGTGCCAGCAGCTTAGGTCCTAGTAACTATGGCTACACCTTC	CASSLGPSNYGYTF
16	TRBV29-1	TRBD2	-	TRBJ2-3	TGCAGCGTTGAAGGGACTAGCGGGGGGGCAGTGGATACGCAGTATTTT	CSVEGTSGGAVDTQYF
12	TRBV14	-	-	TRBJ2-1	TGTGCCAGCAGCCGTTACGGAGGGGAGCAGTTCTTC	CASSRYGGEQFF
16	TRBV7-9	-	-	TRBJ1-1	TGTGCCAGCAGCCCCCCAGGGACGGTCAGGTACCCTGAAGCTTTCTTT	CASSPPGTVRYPEAFF
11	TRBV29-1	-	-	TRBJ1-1	TGCAGCGTTGTTCCCAACACTGAAGCTTTCTTT	CSVVPNTEAFF
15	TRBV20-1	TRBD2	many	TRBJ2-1	TGCAGTGCTAGAGATCACACTAGCGGGTACAATGAGCAGTTCTTC	CSARDHTSGYNEQFF
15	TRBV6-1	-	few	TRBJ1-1	TGTGCCAGCAGTGGCCTTTACAGTATGAACACTGAAGCTTTCTTT	CASSGLYSMNTEAFF
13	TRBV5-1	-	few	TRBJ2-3	TGCGCCAGCAGCTTGGAAGGGGGAGATACGCAGTATTTT	CASSLEGGDTQYF
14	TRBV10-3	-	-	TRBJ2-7	TGTGCCACCGTTTCCCAGGGAGAATTGGACGAGCAGTACTTC	CATVSQGELDEQYF
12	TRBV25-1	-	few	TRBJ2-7	TGTGCCAGCAGTCCGGGGTACTTCGAGCAGTACTTC	CASSPGYFEQYF
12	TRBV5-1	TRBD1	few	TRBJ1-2	TGCGCCAGCAGCCCAGGACAGGGGGGTTGCACCTTC	CASSPGQGGCTF